The 19 T cell receptor beta chains below all came from one sample that was sequenced in a study of T cells in Graves' hyperthyroidism and ophthalmopathy. Researchers amplified the TCR beta CDR3 regions from RNA transcripts. HTBI primers were employed in a first-round RT-PCR of the TCR CDR3. Via MiXCR, TCRdb re-called the multiplex PCR reads, giving one row per CDR3 protein. The sample shows fewer than 750,000 distinct CDR3 sequences, roughly 14% of them seen only once. The sequencing sample was made of blood. The receptor set was obtained from a woman in her 50s with Graves' ophthalmopathy.

A few counts support this clonotype. The chain links TRBV11-2 to TRBJ1-1, with D perhaps TRBD1 (5 bases). The CDR3 spans 15 residues. Germline values: CDR1 SGHAT, CDR2 FQNNGV. V lost 6 bases to trimming and J lost 4 bases, with 18 bases between them. CDR3 DNA: TGTGCCAGCAGACCGACGAAGGGACTCGGCACTGAAGCTTTCTTT. Translation: CASRPTKGLGTEAFF.

This clonotype was observed a handful of times. CDR3 in amino acids: CASSQDFGQVEAFF. In DNA, the CDR3 is TGCGCCAGCAGCCAAGATTTCGGCCAGGTGGAAGCTTTCTTT. The chain carries TRBV4-3 and TRBJ1-1; D remains unclear. The germline CDR1 and CDR2 sequences are LGHNA and YSLEER. Between the trimmed V and J ends, which lost 0 bases and 8 bases, there was a span of 13 bases. CDR3 length: 14 residues.

On this clonotype: A clone one base away is much larger, so this may be a read error. The chain has TRBV13 and TRBJ2-1, with TRBD2 identical over 13 bases. This CDR3 has 16 residues. Germline V gives CDR1 PRHDT, CDR2 FYEKMQ (reference sequence). The CDR3: CAISSKTSGRSGEQFF. CDR3 DNA sequence: TGTGCCATCAGCTCTAAGACTAGCGGGAGGTCTGGTGAGCAGTTCTTC.

This clonotype is a singleton in its sample. A much more abundant neighbour one base away suggests this may be a read error. V is TRBV28 and J is TRBJ2-3; D possibly uses TRBD1 or TRBD2 (5 bases each). The CDR3 is made up of 15 amino acids. CDR1 MDHEN and CDR2 SYDVKM come from the germline V gene. The CDR3 DNA sequence: TGTGCCAACAGTCGGGGACCGAAGAGCACAGTTACGCAGTATTTT. Its translation is CANSRGPKSTVTQYF.

This chain uses TRBV25-1 with TRBJ1-5; a weak D match, TRBD1 (6 bases). The CDR3 runs 13 residues. Trimming took off 8 bases at V and 8 bases at J, with 16 bases between the two ends. Per germline, CDR1 MGHDK and CDR2 SYGVNS. The CDR3 sequence: CASPYGGREPQHF. In DNA form, the CDR3 reads TGTGCCAGCCCATACGGGGGCAGGGAGCCCCAGCATTTT.

Comment on this clonotype: A much bigger clone sits one base away, suggesting this may be a read error. The V and J genes are TRBV28 and TRBJ2-5; 14 bases are shared with TRBD2. After removal of 0 bases from V and 5 bases from J, the junction contained 5 bases not matched to a gene. The CDR3 has 17 amino acids. Germline CDR1 MDHEN, CDR2 SYDVKM. DNA for the CDR3: TGTGCCAGCAGTTTATGTATGGGACTAGCGGGAGCGGAGACCCAGTACTTC. This encodes CASSLCMGLAGAETQYF. Full variable domain (missing parts from reference TRBV28 and TRBJ2-5): DVKVTQSSRYLVKRTGEKVFLECVQDMDHENMFWYRQDPGLGLRLIYFSYDVKMKEKGDIPEGYSVSREKKERFSLILESASTNQTSMYLCASSLCMGLAGAETQYFGPGTRLLVL.

Ten or more counts support this clonotype. The chain carries TRBV6-1 and TRBJ2-5; either TRBD1 or TRBD2 may fit D (5 bases each). The germline V gene encodes CDR1 MNHNS and CDR2 SASEGT. The CDR3 contains 14 residues. V was shortened by 8 bases and J by 4 bases, with 17 bases between the two germline ends. CDR3 DNA sequence: TGTGCCAGCGGCTCCTGGGGGTTAGGAGAGACCCAGTACTTC. Translated, it gives CASGSWGLGETQYF.

This clonotype was detected many times. This sequence joins TRBV6-1 and TRBJ2-7; 9 nucleotides match TRBD1. The CDR3 loop spans 15 amino acids. V shed 6 bases and J 7 bases; nucleotides not matched to a gene: 13. The germline V gene has CDR1 MNHNS and CDR2 SASEGT. The CDR3 spells CASSRKGTGLLEQYF. The CDR3 DNA follows: TGTGCCAGCAGCCGAAAGGGGACAGGGCTTTTAGAGCAGTACTTC.

V gene TRBV19 combines with J gene TRBJ1-1; possible D gene TRBD1, 5 bases. Trimming took off 6 bases at V and 1 base at J, with 15 bases between the two ends. Germline V CDR1 and CDR2: LNHDA, SQIVND (reference sequence). The CDR3 covers 15 residues. DNA of the CDR3: TGTGCCAGTAGACTCACCCGAGGACAGAACACTGAAGCTTTCTTT. Amino acid sequence: CASRLTRGQNTEAFF.

This clonotype has ten or more counts. This chain's CDR3 is CASSFGRIQETQYF. For the CDR3, the DNA is TGTGCCAGCAGCTTCGGGCGGATCCAAGAGACCCAGTACTTC. The chain carries TRBV7-2 and TRBJ2-5; unclear D gene. The V end lost 3 bases, the J end lost 1 base, and 9 bases lay between the germline ends. The germline V gene has CDR1 SGHTA and CDR2 FQGNSA. The CDR3 covers 14 residues.

Comments on this clonotype: Compared with germline, one end of the junction differs, possibly owing to a read error. The chain is built from TRBV6-5 and TRBJ2-1; TRBD2 agrees at 8 bases. The CDR3 is made up of 15 amino acids. Germline lookup yields CDR1 MNHEY and CDR2 SVGAGI. The DNA for the CDR3 is TGTGCCATCAGTTACGGGGGGGTCTCCTACAATGAGCAGTTCTTC. Translating gives CAISYGGVSYNEQFF.

The CDR3 DNA follows: TGTGCCATCAGTGGGGGACTGGCCTACAATGAGCAGTTCTTC. It codes for CAISGGLAYNEQFF. The chain has TRBV10-3 and TRBJ2-1; a weak D match, TRBD2 (6 bases). V was shortened by 4 bases and J by 2 bases, with 9 bases between the two germline ends. The CDR3 has 14 amino acids. Germline V lookup: CDR1 ENHRY, CDR2 SYGVKD.

This clonotype has ten or more counts. The rearrangement uses TRBV3-1 and TRBJ2-7, with TRBD2 identical over 13 bases. CDR3 length: 15 residues. After removal of 4 bases from V and 4 bases from J, the junction contained 4 bases not matched to a gene. The germline V gene encodes CDR1 LGHDT and CDR2 YNNKEL (reference sequence). The CDR3 loop reads CASSPGGLAGYEQYF. CDR3 nucleotide sequence: TGTGCCAGCAGCCCAGGGGGACTAGCGGGGTACGAGCAGTACTTC.

This clonotype has at least ten counts. The chain employs TRBV27 and TRBJ2-3, with 8 bases aligning to TRBD2. CDR3 length equals 14 residues. CDR1 is MNHEY, CDR2 SMNVEV, per germline (reference sequence). V shed 6 bases and J 6 bases; nucleotides not matched to a gene: 8. CDR3 bases: TGTGCCAGCAGAATCTTAGCGGGACGCGATACGCAGTATTTT. Protein: CASRILAGRDTQYF.

There are many counts of this clonotype. The chain employs TRBV12-3 or TRBV12-4 and TRBJ1-1; D ambiguous. V was pared by 3 bases and J by 0 bases, with 8 bases between. CDR3 length: 14 residues. This CDR3 reads CASSLYGLNTEAFF. CDR3 in DNA: TGTGCCAGCAGTTTGTATGGGCTGAACACTGAAGCTTTCTTT.

As regards this clonotype: A much larger clonotype is one base distant, so this may be a read error. The chain has TRBV12-3 or TRBV12-4 and TRBJ2-7; 11 nucleotides match TRBD2. CDR3 size: 15 residues. The CDR3 region is CASGLIAGGPGEQYF. In DNA form, the CDR3 reads TGTGCCAGCGGTTTAATAGCGGGAGGGCCGGGGGAGCAGTACTTC.

This clonotype was detected many times. This chain links TRBV28 with TRBJ1-5; maybe TRBD1 (6 bases). The ends were cut back, 4 bases at V and 6 bases at J, with 13 bases in the middle. There are 14 residues in the CDR3. The germline V gene has CDR1 MDHEN and CDR2 SYDVKM. CDR3 sequence (DNA): TGTGCCAGCAGTTCTGGACAGCGCACTCAGCCCCAGCATTTT. Translated: CASSSGQRTQPQHF.

Ten or more counts support this clonotype. This chain uses TRBV7-2 with TRBJ1-5; a weak D match, TRBD1 (5 bases). V dropped 0 bases and J dropped 6 bases, with 12 bases sitting between them. The CDR3 has 15 amino acids. CDR1 and CDR2 from the germline V gene are SGHTA and FQGNSA. CDR3 in DNA: TGTGCCAGCAGCTTAGCTGCCACAGGAACTCAGCCCCAGCATTTT. It is translated as CASSLAATGTQPQHF.

This clonotype showed up many times. The V call is TRBV6-1, the J call TRBJ1-2; 7 positions match TRBD1. The CDR3 length is 16 residues. Germline V CDR1 and CDR2: MNHNS, SASEGT. V lost 5 bases to trimming and J lost 0 bases; unmatched junction nucleotides: 9. CDR3: CASSPQTGDPNYGYTF. CDR3 DNA: TGTGCCAGCAGTCCCCAAACAGGGGATCCTAACTATGGCTACACCTTC.